Below, 18 T cell receptor beta chains from the same sample are listed, as sequenced in a study of a mutant IDH1 vaccine in newly diagnosed glioma. Time point of the sample: week 35, safety follow-up. Topical imiquimod accompanied each vaccine dose, which consisted of 300 ug of mutant IDH1 20-mer peptide. Here immunoSEQ multiplex PCR was the method, and the copy in TCRdb shows in-frame clones only, minus some. The sample has approximately 45,000 clones, 85% to 95% seen once; the top ten hold around 2%. Antigens of these TCRs are unknown. The material sequenced was PBMCs, taken from a glioma patient whose treatment included an IDH1 peptide vaccine. Receptors originate from a man aged 50 to 59 with glioma.

V is TRBV19 and J is TRBJ2-2, with D possibly matching TRBD1 (6 bases). Germline CDR1 LNHDA, CDR2 SQIVND (reference sequence). V dropped 7 bases and J dropped 5 bases, with 14 bases sitting between them. This CDR3 comprises 14 residues. This CDR3 reads CASTSLGGTGELFF. CDR3 nucleotides: TGTGCCAGTACCTCCCTAGGGGGTACCGGGGAGCTGTTTTTT.

This chain connects TRBV27 to TRBJ2-1, with a possible D match to TRBD2 (6 bases). The germline V and J ends were trimmed by 0 bases and 4 bases, with 13 bases remaining between them. Per germline, CDR1 MNHEY and CDR2 SMNVEV (reference sequence). CDR3 length: 16 residues. The CDR3 is CASSLSTVAAYNEQFF. CDR3 bases: TGTGCCAGCAGTTTATCGACGGTAGCGGCGTACAATGAGCAGTTCTTC.

The gene calls are TRBV2 and TRBJ2-3; no reliable D call. This CDR3 is built from 15 residues. The V end was cut by 2 bases, the J end by 1 base, with 10 bases between. CDR1 and CDR2 (germline): SNHLY, FYNNEI. The DNA of the CDR3 is TGTGCCAGCAGTGAAAGGGATGTTCGCACAGATACGCAGTATTTT. This translates into CASSERDVRTDTQYF.

The chain uses TRBV7-2 and TRBJ2-6; TRBD2 matches at 13 bases. The CDR3 totals 15 residues. Germline CDR1 is SGHTA and CDR2 is FQGNSA. The V segment lost 1 base and the J segment 10 bases; nucleotides outside the gene matches: 1. CDR3 residues: CASSLGLAGGNVLTF. DNA for the CDR3: TGTGCCAGCAGCTTAGGACTAGCGGGGGGTAACGTCCTGACTTTC.

The chain carries TRBV25-1 and TRBJ1-1; 7 nucleotides line up with TRBD1. V was pared by 4 bases and J by 7 bases, with 12 bases of the junction left unmatched. The CDR3 consists of 15 residues. Germline CDR1 reads MGHDK; CDR2 reads SYGVNS. This CDR3 reads CASSGVQGKGGEAFF. As DNA, the CDR3 is TGTGCCAGCAGTGGGGTACAGGGGAAGGGTGGTGAAGCTTTCTTT.

V gene TRBV19 combines with J gene TRBJ1-3; 7 positions agree with TRBD1. Trimming at V came to 5 bases and at J to 5 bases, leaving 6 bases not matched to a gene. In germline, CDR1 is LNHDA, CDR2 SQIVND (reference sequence). The CDR3 loop spans 14 amino acids. CDR3 DNA sequence: TGTGCCAGTAGTTCCACGGGACAGCGAAACACCATATATTTT. This gives the protein CASSSTGQRNTIYF.

The CDR3 sequence: CASSESGGLNTGELFF. CDR3 nucleotides: TGCGCCAGCAGTGAGTCGGGCGGGCTGAACACCGGGGAGCTGTTTTTT. This sequence joins TRBV10-1 and TRBJ2-2, with D perhaps matching TRBD2 (5 bases). Trimming stripped 0 bases from V and 1 base from J, with 9 bases between. Germline lookup yields CDR1 WNHNN and CDR2 SYGVQD (reference sequence). CDR3 size: 16 residues.

The J gene is TRBJ2-1, the V gene TRBV28; D not resolved. The V end lost 1 base, the J end lost 5 bases, and 12 bases lay between the germline ends. Germline V lookup: CDR1 MDHEN, CDR2 SYDVKM. This CDR3 has 15 amino acids. In nucleotides, the CDR3 is TGTGCCAGCAGTTTATCGGGTACGTCCCACAATGAGCAGTTCTTC. It codes for CASSLSGTSHNEQFF.

This chain connects TRBV30 to TRBJ2-1; 10 bases map to TRBD2. Per the germline V gene, CDR1 is GTSNPN and CDR2 is SVGIG (reference sequence). The CDR3 runs 14 residues. J was trimmed by 1 base and V by 5 bases; bases with no gene match: 2. CDR3 coding DNA: TGTGCCTGGCGTAGCGGGGGGTCCTACAATGAGCAGTTCTTC. Its protein product is CAWRSGGSYNEQFF.

The chain couples TRBV2 to TRBJ1-5; the D is unclear. Germline CDR1 reads SNHLY; CDR2 reads FYNNEI. Between the trimmed V and J ends, which lost 7 bases and 0 bases, there was a span of 10 bases. This CDR3 region has 14 residues. Written as DNA, the CDR3 is TGTGCCAGCACCGGTGGGGATAGCAATCAGCCCCAGCATTTT. The encoded protein is CASTGGDSNQPQHF.

This clone was found once. The V and J genes are TRBV27 and TRBJ1-5; D is unresolved. CDR3 length: 14 amino acids. Trimming left V 2 bases short and J 4 bases short, with 9 bases between. From germline, CDR1 is MNHEY and CDR2 SMNVEV (reference sequence). CDR3 in amino acids: CASSLAGGNQPQHF. In DNA form, the CDR3 reads TGTGCCAGCAGTTTAGCAGGCGGTAATCAGCCCCAGCATTTT.

In nucleotides, the CDR3 is TGTGCCAGCAGTCGGGGGGTAGATACGCAGTATTTT. Its translation is CASSRGVDTQYF. The V call is TRBV27, the J call TRBJ2-3; 7 nucleotides agree with TRBD2. Germline CDR1 MNHEY, CDR2 SMNVEV (reference sequence). The trim removed 5 bases at V and 5 bases at J, leaving 1 base unmatched. This CDR3 is built from 12 residues.

This sequence joins TRBV6-5 and TRBJ1-6, with D maybe TRBD1 (5 bases). The V end lost 5 bases, the J end lost 5 bases, and 7 bases lay between the germline ends. Germline V gives CDR1 MNHEY, CDR2 SVGAGI. This CDR3 has 13 amino acids. The CDR3 sequence is CASSGTDNSPLHF. Here the CDR3 DNA reads TGTGCCAGCAGTGGGACCGATAATTCACCCCTCCACTTT.

In this sample, this clone turned up a few times. The J gene is TRBJ1-1, the V gene TRBV2; 8 nucleotides match TRBD1. This CDR3 comprises 15 residues. CDR1 is SNHLY and CDR2 is FYNNEI in the germline V gene. V trimming: 6 bases; J trimming: 1 base; junction bases outside the gene matches: 7. Here the CDR3 reads CASSINRGGNTEAFF. Written as DNA, the CDR3 is TGTGCCAGCAGCATAAACAGGGGGGGGAACACTGAAGCTTTCTTT.

This clone was detected once. V and J are TRBV4-2 and TRBJ1-5; D gene uncertain. The germline V and J ends were trimmed by 0 bases and 4 bases, with 4 bases remaining between them. This CDR3 spans 13 amino acids. Germline V gene sequence: CDR1 LGHNA, CDR2 YNFKEQ. CDR3 protein: CASSQDRNQPQHF. CDR3 coding DNA: TGTGCCAGCAGCCAAGATCGGAATCAGCCCCAGCATTTT.

The J gene is TRBJ2-2, the V gene TRBV7-2; D remains ambiguous. CDR1 is SGHTA, CDR2 FQGNSA, per germline. The CDR3 totals 11 residues. Trimming shortened V by 5 bases and J by 8 bases, and 6 bases separated the two germline ends. The CDR3 loop is CASSRGGELFF. CDR3 in DNA: TGTGCCAGCAGCAGAGGTGGGGAGCTGTTTTTT. Filled out from reference TRBV7-2 and TRBJ2-2, the complete variable domain reads GAGVSQSPSNKVTEKGKDVELRCDPISGHTALYWYRQSLGQGLEFLIYFQGNSAPDKSGLPSDRFSAERTGGSVSTLTIQRTQQEDSAVYLCASSRGGELFFGEGSRLTVL.

The rearrangement joins TRBV7-2 to TRBJ2-1, with a tentative D call TRBD2 (5 bases). Germline-derived CDR1 and CDR2 are SGHTA and FQGNSA. The CDR3 spans 17 residues. The ends were cut back, 2 bases at V and 2 bases at J, with 16 bases in the middle. DNA for the CDR3: TGTGCCAGCAGCTTAACCCCCGGGAAGGGAACCTACAATGAGCAGTTCTTC. Amino acids: CASSLTPGKGTYNEQFF. The variable domain in full, with the rest retrieved from reference TRBV7-2 and TRBJ2-1, is GAGVSQSPSNKVTEKGKDVELRCDPISGHTALYWYRQSLGQGLEFLIYFQGNSAPDKSGLPSDRFSAERTGGSVSTLTIQRTQQEDSAVYLCASSLTPGKGTYNEQFFGPGTRLTVL.

The J gene is TRBJ2-7, the V gene TRBV21-1; the listed D gene, TRBD2, was not tested against the DNA. TRBV21-1 is flagged as a pseudogene. The CDR3 length is 19 residues. The CDR3 bases are TGTGCCAGCAGCGAATCCACCGGGACTAGCGGATCCCGCTCCTACGAGCAGTACTTC. The encoded protein is CASSESTGTSGSRSYEQYF.